The TCR beta chain under discussion was sequenced for a study of post-analysis software for immune sequencing data. Study conclusions and caveats: The five TRBV segments detected at higher frequency in patients than in controls included TRBV5-6, TRBV5-1 and TRBV20-1. Diversity measured as normalized Chao1 was significantly lower in multiple sclerosis patients than in controls.

J gave up 4 bases and V 3 bases, and 3 bases lay outside the gene matches. Germline V CDR1 and CDR2: SNHLY, FYNNEI. CDR3 length: 13 amino acids. The authors incorporated unique molecular identifiers into the TCR beta cDNA libraries. TCRdb used MiXCR to reprocess the PCR reads, holding one entry per CDR3 protein. The table has 820,000 or so distinct CDR3 sequences, roughly 58% seen once; the top ten hold under 6%. This clonotype was detected a few times. What it binds is not known. This sequence joins TRBV2 and TRBJ2-7; 7 bases align to TRBD1. The source of this sequence is a girl between 5 and 17 years old with multiple sclerosis. The specimen sequenced was blood. The CDR3 loop is CASSDRTGYEQYF. CDR3 DNA: TGTGCCAGCAGTGACAGGACAGGTTACGAGCAGTACTTC.